The rows below give T cell receptor beta chains drawn from one sample of a study of blood T cell repertoires in COVID-19. The method was immunoSEQ multiplex PCR; TCRdb's version includes in-frame clones alone and lacks a portion of them. The sample includes about 200,000 clones, 65% to 85% of them seen just once. The material sequenced was peripheral blood. Source of these receptors: a woman older than 75 with acute or convalescent COVID-19. Both conserved end residues are part of each CDR3. D genes are given only for firm matches. Expanded clones get a size class; other rows say once, few or many, or leave the size out.

d_call	clone_size	v_call	cdr3_length	j_call	cdr3_aa	cdr3_nt
TRBD1	NA	TRBV27	15	TRBJ1-2	CASKSDRDSNYGYTF	TGTGCCAGCAAATCTGACAGGGACAGTAACTATGGCTACACCTTC
NA	NA	TRBV28	13	TRBJ1-2	CASIAGNNFGYTF	TGTGCCAGCATAGCCGGGAACAACTTTGGCTACACCTTC
NA	NA	TRBV30	12	TRBJ1-4	CAWKGSSGKLFF	TGTGCCTGGAAAGGATCCTCAGGAAAACTGTTTTTT
NA	NA	TRBV4-1	16	TRBJ2-1	CASSGHRDPSYNEQFF	TGCGCCAGCAGCGGCCACAGGGACCCTTCCTACAATGAGCAGTTCTTC
TRBD2	NA	TRBV10-3	16	TRBJ2-1	CAISEPDGGIYNEQFF	TGTGCCATCAGTGAGCCGGACGGGGGGATCTACAATGAGCAGTTCTTC
TRBD1	NA	TRBV10-3	16	TRBJ1-5	CAISAGDRAGDQPQHF	TGTGCCATCAGTGCCGGGGACAGGGCCGGGGATCAGCCCCAGCATTTT
TRBD1	NA	TRBV6-5	15	TRBJ1-2	CASKPLDRVSYGYTF	TGTGCCAGCAAACCCCTGGACAGGGTATCCTATGGCTACACCTTC
TRBD1	NA	TRBV7-3	13	TRBJ2-1	CASSDRVWNEQFF	TGTGCCAGCAGCGACAGGGTGTGGAATGAGCAGTTCTTC
TRBD2	NA	TRBV7-2	16	TRBJ2-3	CASSPGASGGTDTQYF	TGTGCCAGCAGCCCCGGGGCTAGCGGGGGCACAGATACGCAGTATTTT
NA	NA	TRBV7-2	15	TRBJ1-1	CASSFPGVGSTEAFF	TGTGCCAGCAGCTTCCCAGGGGTGGGGAGCACTGAAGCTTTCTTT
NA	few	TRBV3-1/TRBV3-2	10	TRBJ2-2	CASPSRELFF	TGTGCCAGCCCCTCTAGGGAGCTGTTTTTT
NA	NA	TRBV7-3	15	TRBJ2-5	CASSLTYGDGETQYF	TGTGCCAGCAGCTTAACGTACGGGGATGGAGAGACCCAGTACTTC
NA	NA	TRBV5-1	15	TRBJ2-2	CASSLVDMNTGELFF	TGCGCCAGCAGCTTGGTAGACATGAACACCGGGGAGCTGTTTTTT
TRBD2	NA	TRBV2	16	TRBJ2-3	CASSDPSGRGTDTQYF	TGTGCCAGCAGTGACCCTAGCGGGAGGGGCACAGATACGCAGTATTTT
TRBD1	few	TRBV5-8	18	TRBJ2-6	CASSSTGGFISGANVLTF	TGTGCCAGCAGCTCTACAGGGGGCTTTATCTCTGGGGCCAACGTCCTGACTTTC
TRBD2	once	TRBV3-1/TRBV3-2	17	TRBJ2-5	CASSQGGILAGEETQYF	TGTGCCAGCAGCCAAGGAGGCATACTAGCGGGAGAAGAGACCCAGTACTTC
NA	NA	TRBV12-5	11	TRBJ1-4	CASHGGEKLFF	TGTGCTAGCCACGGAGGGGAAAAACTGTTTTTT
NA	few	TRBV30	11	TRBJ2-7	CAWSELYEQYF	TGTGCCTGGAGTGAGCTTTACGAGCAGTACTTC
NA	NA	TRBV6-5	13	TRBJ2-3	CASIRVSTDTQYF	TGTGCCAGCATCAGGGTCAGTACAGATACGCAGTATTTT
TRBD1	NA	TRBV19	14	TRBJ1-5	CASSLRDRDQPQHF	TGTGCCAGTAGTCTCAGGGACAGGGATCAGCCCCAGCATTTT
TRBD2	NA	TRBV24-1	16	TRBJ2-1	CATSDASGNSYNEQFF	TGTGCCACCAGTGACGCGAGCGGGAACTCCTACAATGAGCAGTTCTTC
NA	NA	TRBV7-2	14	TRBJ1-5	CASSTTVNNQPQHF	TGTGCCAGCAGCACGACAGTAAACAATCAGCCCCAGCATTTT
TRBD1	NA	TRBV5-6	16	TRBJ1-2	CASTKTTGGRNYGYTF	TGTGCCAGCACCAAAACCACAGGGGGCAGGAACTATGGCTACACCTTC
NA	NA	TRBV3-1/TRBV3-2	15	TRBJ2-7	CASSLRGGRTYEQYF	TGTGCCAGCAGCCTGAGAGGGGGTAGGACCTACGAGCAGTACTTC
NA	NA	TRBV10-3	16	TRBJ1-3	CAISESGGNSGNTIYF	TGTGCCATCAGTGAGTCGGGAGGGAACTCTGGAAACACCATATATTTT
TRBD1	NA	TRBV7-2	15	TRBJ1-1	CASSSQGAKNTEAFF	TGTGCCAGCAGTTCACAGGGGGCCAAGAACACTGAAGCTTTCTTT
NA	NA	TRBV2	12	TRBJ1-1	CASQEDFTEAFF	TGTGCCAGCCAGGAGGATTTCACTGAAGCTTTCTTT
TRBD1	NA	TRBV5-4	16	TRBJ1-2	CASSSPGQSTDYGYTF	TGTGCCAGCAGCTCTCCGGGACAGTCTACGGACTATGGCTACACCTTC
TRBD1	NA	TRBV5-8	16	TRBJ1-5	CASSPGQGASNQPQHF	TGTGCCAGCAGCCCGGGACAGGGAGCTAGCAATCAGCCCCAGCATTTT
TRBD1	NA	TRBV6-4	13	TRBJ1-6	CASSDTTGTPLHF	TGTGCCAGCAGTGATACGACAGGGACACCCCTCCACTTT
NA	few	TRBV7-9	15	TRBJ2-3	CASSLDGRSTDTQYF	TGTGCCAGCAGCTTAGACGGGAGAAGCACAGATACGCAGTATTTT
TRBD2	NA	TRBV19	17	TRBJ2-2	CASSIDFSGRAAGELFF	TGTGCCAGTAGTATAGATTTCAGCGGGAGGGCCGCCGGGGAGCTGTTTTTT
TRBD1	NA	TRBV30	14	TRBJ2-3	CAWSVTGDTDTQYF	TGTGCCTGGAGTGTCACAGGGGACACAGATACGCAGTATTTT
NA	NA	TRBV6-2/TRBV6-3	13	TRBJ1-1	CASSQGLNTEAFF	TGTGCCAGCAGCCAGGGGTTGAACACTGAAGCTTTCTTT
NA	NA	TRBV2	13	TRBJ1-5	CAGKGAENQPQHF	TGTGCCGGAAAAGGGGCAGAGAATCAGCCCCAGCATTTT
NA	NA	TRBV23-1	13	TRBJ1-1	CASSLFGVEEAFF	TGCGCCAGCAGTCTCTTCGGGGTTGAAGAAGCTTTCTTT
TRBD1	NA	TRBV14	17	TRBJ2-2	CASSQVGQGASTGELFF	TGTGCCAGCAGCCAAGTAGGACAGGGGGCCAGCACCGGGGAGCTGTTTTTT
NA	NA	TRBV14	15	TRBJ1-1	CASSQGAGVNTEAFF	TGTGCCAGCAGCCAAGGGGCAGGGGTGAACACTGAAGCTTTCTTT
TRBD2	NA	TRBV7-6	17	TRBJ2-7	CASSPIGSSGIPYEQYF	TGTGCCAGCAGCCCCATAGGGTCTAGCGGGATTCCCTACGAGCAGTACTTC
NA	NA	TRBV4-3	18	TRBJ1-5	CASSQERVRVERDQPQHF	TGCGCCAGCAGCCAAGAGAGGGTTAGGGTTGAAAGGGATCAGCCCCAGCATTTT